This T cell receptor beta chain was sequenced during a study of blood T cells in healthy people across ages. For the second PCR, which ran for about 7 to 11 cycles, a sample-barcoded 5' primer and a J-beta primer mix were used. Every sample gave at least 3 million paired-end reads containing CDR3. TCRdb used MiXCR to reprocess the 5' RACE reads, holding one entry per CDR3 protein. The table lists approximately 820,000 distinct CDR3 sequences, 40% to 50% of them singletons, with about 19% in the top ten. Remarks on this clonotype: Its target is unknown.

Points from the study as a whole: It was held that diversity estimates obtained from one million T cells represented underestimates. Shifts in expanded clonotypes may have been confounded by donor CMV status, which was unknown.

Sequenced input: blood. This TCR came from a man aged 55 to 70 in good health.

This CDR3 is CASSHWVDYEQYF. As DNA, the CDR3 is TGTGCCAGCAGCCACTGGGTTGACTACGAGCAGTACTTC. The V gene is TRBV7-2, the J gene TRBJ2-7, with D unresolved. V was shortened by 5 bases and J by 3 bases, with 11 bases between the two germline ends. Germline lookup yields CDR1 SGHTA and CDR2 FQGNSA. The CDR3 consists of 13 residues.